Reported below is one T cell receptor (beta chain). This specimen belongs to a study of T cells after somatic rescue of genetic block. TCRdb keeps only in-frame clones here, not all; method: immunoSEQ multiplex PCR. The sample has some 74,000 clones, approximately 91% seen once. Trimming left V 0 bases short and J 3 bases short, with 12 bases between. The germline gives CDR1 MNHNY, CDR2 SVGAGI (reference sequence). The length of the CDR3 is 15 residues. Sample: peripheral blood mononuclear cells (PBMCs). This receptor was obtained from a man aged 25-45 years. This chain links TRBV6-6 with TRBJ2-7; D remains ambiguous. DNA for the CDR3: TGTGCCAGCAGTTACTCCCCTGAACAGAGCTACGAGCAGTACTTC. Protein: CASSYSPEQSYEQYF.